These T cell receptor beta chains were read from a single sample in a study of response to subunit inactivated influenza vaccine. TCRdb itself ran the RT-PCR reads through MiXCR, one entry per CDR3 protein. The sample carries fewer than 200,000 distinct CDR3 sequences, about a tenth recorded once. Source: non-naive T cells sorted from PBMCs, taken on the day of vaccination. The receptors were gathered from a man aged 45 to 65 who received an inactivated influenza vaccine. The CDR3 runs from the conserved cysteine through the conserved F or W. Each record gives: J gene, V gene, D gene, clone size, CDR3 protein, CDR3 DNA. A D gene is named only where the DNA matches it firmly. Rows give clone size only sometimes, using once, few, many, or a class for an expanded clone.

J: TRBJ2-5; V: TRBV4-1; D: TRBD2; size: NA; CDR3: CASSQVLAGGKETQYF; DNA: TGCGCCAGCAGCCAAGTACTAGCGGGAGGGAAAGAGACCCAGTACTTC
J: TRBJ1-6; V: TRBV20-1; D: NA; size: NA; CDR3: CSASGGGSNSPLHF; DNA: TGCAGTGCTAGTGGGGGGGGTAGTAATTCACCCCTCCACTTT
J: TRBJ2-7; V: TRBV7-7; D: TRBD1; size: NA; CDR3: CASSLGPGQGEEQYF; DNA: TGTGCTAGCAGCTTAGGACCGGGACAGGGTGAAGAGCAGTACTTC
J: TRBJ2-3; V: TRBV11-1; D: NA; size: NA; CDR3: CASRDRRTDTQYF; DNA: TGTGCCAGCAGAGACCGCCGCACAGATACGCAGTATTTT
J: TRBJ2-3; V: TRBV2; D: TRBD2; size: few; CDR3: CASSEREGSPPSTDTQYF; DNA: TGTGCCAGCAGTGAAAGGGAGGGCTCACCCCCTAGCACAGATACGCAGTATTTT
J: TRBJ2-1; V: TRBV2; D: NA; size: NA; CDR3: CASRIGTSGGEQFF; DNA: TGTGCCAGCAGAATAGGGACCAGCGGAGGGGAGCAGTTCTTC
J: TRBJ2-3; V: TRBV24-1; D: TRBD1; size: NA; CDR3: CATSDKRDRNTDTQYF; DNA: TGTGCCACCAGTGACAAACGGGACAGGAACACAGATACGCAGTATTTT
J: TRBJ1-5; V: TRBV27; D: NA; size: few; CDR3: CASSLSRGSQPQHF; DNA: TGTGCCAGCAGTTTATCGCGGGGGAGTCAGCCCCAGCATTTT
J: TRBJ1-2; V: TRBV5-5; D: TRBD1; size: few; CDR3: CATGSGGTGRRGYTF; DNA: TGTGCCACCGGCTCGGGCGGGACAGGGAGAAGGGGCTACACCTTC
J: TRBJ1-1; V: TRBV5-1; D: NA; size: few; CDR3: CASSLGSNVAFF; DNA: TGCGCCAGCAGCTTGGGATCGAATGTGGCTTTCTTT
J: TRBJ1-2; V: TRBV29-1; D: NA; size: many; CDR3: CSVVGGSDGYTF; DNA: TGCAGCGTTGTGGGCGGTAGTGATGGCTACACCTTC
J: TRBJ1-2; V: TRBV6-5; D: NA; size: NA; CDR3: CASSYTRNRSYTF; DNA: TGTGCCAGCAGTTACACGAGAAACAGAAGCTACACCTTC
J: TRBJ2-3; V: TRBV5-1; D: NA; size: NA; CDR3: CASSLELEFTDTQYF; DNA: TGCGCCAGCAGCTTGGAGTTAGAGTTCACAGATACGCAGTATTTT
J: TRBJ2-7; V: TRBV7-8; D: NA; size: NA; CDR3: CASSQGEVGEQYF; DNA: TGTGCCAGCAGCCAGGGAGAGGTGGGCGAGCAGTACTTC
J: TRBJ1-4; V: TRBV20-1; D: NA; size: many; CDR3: CSVGDRRKGLFF; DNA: TGCAGTGTGGGGGACCGCCGAAAAGGACTGTTTTTT
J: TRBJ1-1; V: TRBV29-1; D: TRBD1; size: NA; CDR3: CSVGDRGPTEAFF; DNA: TGCAGCGTTGGAGACAGGGGGCCCACTGAAGCTTTCTTT
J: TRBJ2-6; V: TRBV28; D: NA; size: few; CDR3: CASSFLGFGGPGANVLTF; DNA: TGTGCCAGCAGTTTTCTCGGTTTTGGGGGCCCTGGGGCCAACGTCCTGACTTTC
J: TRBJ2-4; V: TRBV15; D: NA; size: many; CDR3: CATSRGRELGNIQYF; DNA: TGTGCCACCAGCAGAGGTCGGGAACTGGGAAACATTCAGTACTTC
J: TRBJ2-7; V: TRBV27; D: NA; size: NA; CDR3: CASSLRPGSYEQYF; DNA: TGTGCCAGCAGTTTAAGGCCAGGATCCTACGAGCAGTACTTC
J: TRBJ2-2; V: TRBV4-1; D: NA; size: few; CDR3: CASSQVQGRSWELFF; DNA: TGCGCCAGCAGCCAAGTACAGGGTAGATCTTGGGAGCTGTTTTTT
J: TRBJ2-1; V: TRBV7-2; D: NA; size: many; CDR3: CASSRRGTYNEQFF; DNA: TGTGCCAGCAGCCGTAGGGGGACCTACAATGAGCAGTTCTTC
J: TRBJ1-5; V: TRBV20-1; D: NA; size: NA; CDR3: CSAAPAGNQPQHF; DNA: TGCAGTGCTGCCCCGGCGGGGAATCAGCCCCAGCATTTT
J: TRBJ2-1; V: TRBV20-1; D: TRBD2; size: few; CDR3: CSARDPLAGVYEQFF; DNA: TGCAGTGCTAGAGATCCACTAGCGGGAGTATATGAGCAGTTCTTC
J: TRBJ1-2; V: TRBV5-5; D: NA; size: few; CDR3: CASSSSGNYGYTF; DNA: TGTGCCAGCAGCTCCTCAGGAAACTATGGCTACACCTTC
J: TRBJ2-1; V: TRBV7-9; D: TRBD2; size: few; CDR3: CASSFLSGSGNEQFF; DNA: TGTGCCAGCAGCTTTCTCAGCGGGAGTGGCAATGAGCAGTTCTTC
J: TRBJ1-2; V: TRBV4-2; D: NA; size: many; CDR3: CASSQVAANYGYTF; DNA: TGTGCCAGCAGCCAAGTCGCGGCTAACTATGGCTACACCTTC
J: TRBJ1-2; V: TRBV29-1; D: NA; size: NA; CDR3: CSARPSGFNYGYTF; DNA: TGCAGCGCCAGACCCTCGGGGTTTAACTATGGCTACACCTTC
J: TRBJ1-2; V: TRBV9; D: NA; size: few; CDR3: CASSVGRWGSFYGYTF; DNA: TGTGCCAGCAGCGTAGGACGGTGGGGCAGCTTCTATGGCTACACCTTC
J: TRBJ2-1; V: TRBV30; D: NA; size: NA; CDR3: CAWRGPPNEQFF; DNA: TGTGCCTGGAGGGGACCGCCCAATGAGCAGTTCTTC
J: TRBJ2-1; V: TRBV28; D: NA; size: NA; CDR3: CASSFPLSGALYNEQFF; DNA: TGTGCCAGCAGTTTCCCCCTCTCGGGCGCCCTCTACAATGAGCAGTTCTTC
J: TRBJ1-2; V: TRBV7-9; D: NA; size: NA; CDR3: CAVPGGNRFYGYTF; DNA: TGTGCCGTACCTGGGGGGAACCGATTTTATGGCTACACCTTC
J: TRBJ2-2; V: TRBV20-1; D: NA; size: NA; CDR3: CSAQSGRGNTGELFF; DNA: TGCAGTGCTCAGTCTGGCAGGGGGAACACCGGGGAGCTGTTTTTT
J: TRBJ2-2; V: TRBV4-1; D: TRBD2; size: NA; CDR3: CASSQDFLGLENTGELFF; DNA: TGCGCCAGCAGCCAAGATTTCCTGGGACTAGAGAACACCGGGGAGCTGTTTTTT
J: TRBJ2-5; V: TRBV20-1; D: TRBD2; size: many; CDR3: CSATILAGQETQYF; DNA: TGCAGTGCTACCATACTAGCGGGACAAGAGACCCAGTACTTC
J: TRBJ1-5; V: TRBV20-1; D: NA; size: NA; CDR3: CSARVFGPSNQPQHF; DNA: TGCAGTGCTAGAGTGTTTGGACCGAGCAATCAGCCCCAGCATTTT
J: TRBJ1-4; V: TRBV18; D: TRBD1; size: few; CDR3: CASSGQVNEKLFF; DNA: TGTGCCAGCTCAGGACAGGTTAATGAAAAACTGTTTTTT
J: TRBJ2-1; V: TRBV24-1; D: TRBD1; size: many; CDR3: CATSDPRTGGNNEQFF; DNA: TGTGCCACCAGTGATCCCCGGACAGGGGGGAACAATGAGCAGTTCTTC
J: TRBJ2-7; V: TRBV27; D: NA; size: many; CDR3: CASRPTPLGGYEQYF; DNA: TGTGCCAGCAGGCCAACCCCTCTAGGGGGCTACGAGCAGTACTTC
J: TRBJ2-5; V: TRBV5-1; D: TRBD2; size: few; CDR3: CASSLAFAGDGTQYF; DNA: TGCGCCAGCAGCTTGGCCTTTGCGGGAGATGGGACCCAGTACTTC
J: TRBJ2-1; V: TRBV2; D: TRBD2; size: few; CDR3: CASSELAGADEQFF; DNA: TGTGCCAGCAGTGAACTAGCGGGAGCGGATGAGCAGTTCTTC
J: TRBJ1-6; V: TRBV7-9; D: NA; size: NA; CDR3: CASSLEGSNSPLHF; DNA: TGTGCCAGCAGCTTAGAGGGCAGCAATTCACCCCTCCACTTT
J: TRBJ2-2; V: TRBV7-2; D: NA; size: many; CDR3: CASSHVSTGELFF; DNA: TGTGCCAGCAGCCACGTGAGCACCGGGGAGCTGTTTTTT
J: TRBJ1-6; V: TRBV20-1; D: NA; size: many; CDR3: CSARDPGVVPLHF; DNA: TGCAGTGCTAGAGATCCGGGAGTCGTACCCCTCCACTTT
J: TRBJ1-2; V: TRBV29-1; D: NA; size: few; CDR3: CSVEARTANYGYTF; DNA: TGCAGCGTTGAAGCCCGGACAGCGAACTATGGCTACACCTTC
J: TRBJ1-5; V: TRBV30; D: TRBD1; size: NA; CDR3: CAWSPGTGGQGHQPQHF; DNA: TGTGCCTGGAGCCCCGGGACAGGGGGCCAAGGACATCAGCCCCAGCATTTT
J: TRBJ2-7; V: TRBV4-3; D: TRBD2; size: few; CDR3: CASSQDAWGGVYEQYF; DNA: TGCGCCAGCAGCCAAGATGCCTGGGGGGGAGTTTACGAGCAGTACTTC
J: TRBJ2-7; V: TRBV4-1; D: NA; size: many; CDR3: CASSQATLWGSRLGGEQYF; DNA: TGCGCCAGCAGCCAAGCCACTCTTTGGGGCTCCCGATTAGGGGGCGAGCAGTACTTC
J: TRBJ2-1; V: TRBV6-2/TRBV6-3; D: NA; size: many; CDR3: CASKTLSSYNEQFF; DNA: TGTGCCAGCAAGACCCTGAGCTCCTACAATGAGCAGTTCTTC
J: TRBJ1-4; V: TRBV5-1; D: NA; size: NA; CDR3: CASSTGGAFNEKLFF; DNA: TGCGCCAGCAGCACGGGAGGGGCCTTTAATGAAAAACTGTTTTTT
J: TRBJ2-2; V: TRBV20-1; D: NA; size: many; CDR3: CSARGSAGELFF; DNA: TGCAGTGCTAGAGGGTCCGCCGGGGAGCTGTTTTTT
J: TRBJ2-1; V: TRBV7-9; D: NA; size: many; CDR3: CASSRTGRKKNEQFF; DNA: TGTGCCAGCAGCCGAACAGGGAGGAAGAAAAATGAGCAGTTCTTC
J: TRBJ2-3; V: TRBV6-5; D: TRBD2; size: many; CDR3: CASSHRTSGSKDTQYF; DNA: TGTGCCAGCAGTCACCGGACTAGCGGGAGTAAGGATACGCAGTATTTT
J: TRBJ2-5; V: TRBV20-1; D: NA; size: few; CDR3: CSARDWSWGRAGQETQYF; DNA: TGCAGTGCTAGAGATTGGTCGTGGGGCAGGGCAGGACAAGAGACCCAGTACTTC
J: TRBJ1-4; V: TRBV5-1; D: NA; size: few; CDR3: CASSLRSRAEKLFF; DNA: TGCGCCAGCAGCTTGCGGAGCAGGGCAGAAAAACTGTTTTTT
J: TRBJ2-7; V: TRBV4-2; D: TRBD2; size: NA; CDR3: CASGSGGASYEQYF; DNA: TGTGCCAGCGGTAGCGGGGGAGCGAGCTACGAGCAGTACTTC
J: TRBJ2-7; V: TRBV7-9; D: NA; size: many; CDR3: CASSSRTDSYEQYF; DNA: TGTGCCAGCAGCTCCCGGACGGACTCCTACGAGCAGTACTTC
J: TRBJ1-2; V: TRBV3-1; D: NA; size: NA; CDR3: CASSTRQRGYTF; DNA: TGTGCCAGCAGCACTCGACAGAGAGGCTACACCTTC